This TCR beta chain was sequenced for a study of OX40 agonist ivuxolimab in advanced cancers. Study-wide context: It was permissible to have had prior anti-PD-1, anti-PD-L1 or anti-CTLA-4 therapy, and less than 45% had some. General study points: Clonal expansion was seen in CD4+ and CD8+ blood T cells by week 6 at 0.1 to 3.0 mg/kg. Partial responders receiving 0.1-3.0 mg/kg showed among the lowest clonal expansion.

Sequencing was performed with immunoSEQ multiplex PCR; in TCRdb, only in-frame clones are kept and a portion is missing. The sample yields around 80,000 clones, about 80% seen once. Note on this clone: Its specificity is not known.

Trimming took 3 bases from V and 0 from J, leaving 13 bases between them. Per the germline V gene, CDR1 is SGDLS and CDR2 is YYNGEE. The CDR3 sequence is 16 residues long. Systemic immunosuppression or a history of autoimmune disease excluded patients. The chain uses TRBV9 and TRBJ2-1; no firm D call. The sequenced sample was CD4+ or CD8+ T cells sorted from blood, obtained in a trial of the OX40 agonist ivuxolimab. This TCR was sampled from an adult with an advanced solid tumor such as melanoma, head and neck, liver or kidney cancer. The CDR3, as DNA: TGTGCCAGCAGCGACTTAGTAAGAAGCTCCTACAATGAGCAGTTCTTC. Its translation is CASSDLVRSSYNEQFF.